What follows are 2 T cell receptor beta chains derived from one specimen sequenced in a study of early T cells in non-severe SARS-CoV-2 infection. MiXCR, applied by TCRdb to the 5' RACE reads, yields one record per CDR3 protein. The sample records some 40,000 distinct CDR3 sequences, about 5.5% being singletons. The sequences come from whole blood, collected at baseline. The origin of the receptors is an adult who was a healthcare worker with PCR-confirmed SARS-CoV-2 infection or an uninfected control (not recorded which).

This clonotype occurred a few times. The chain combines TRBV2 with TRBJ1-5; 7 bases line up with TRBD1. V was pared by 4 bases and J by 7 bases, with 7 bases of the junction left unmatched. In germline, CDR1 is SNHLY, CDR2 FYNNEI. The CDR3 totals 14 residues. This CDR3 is CASSVSQGGQPQHF. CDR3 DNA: TGTGCCAGCAGTGTAAGCCAGGGGGGCCAGCCCCAGCATTTT.

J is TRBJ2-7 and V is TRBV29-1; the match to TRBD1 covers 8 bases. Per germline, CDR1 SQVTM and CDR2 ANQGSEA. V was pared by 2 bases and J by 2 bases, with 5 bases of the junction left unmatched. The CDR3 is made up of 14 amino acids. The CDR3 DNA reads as TGCAGCGTTGAAACTCCGGGACAGGCCTACGAGCAGTACTTC. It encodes CSVETPGQAYEQYF.